These T cell receptor beta chains were read from a single sample in a study of blood T cell repertoires in COVID-19. TCRdb keeps only in-frame clones here, not all; method: immunoSEQ multiplex PCR. Among approximately 290,000 clones listed, approximately 84% were seen once. Sequencing input: peripheral blood. Source of these receptors: a person between 65 and 79 years old with COVID-19, enrolled during active disease. CDR3s include the opening cysteine and the closing phenylalanine or tryptophan. D genes are given only for firm matches. Not every row has a clone size; where given, it reads once, few, many or a size class.

TRBV7-5	-	TRBJ2-7	-	CVRSLATPRSRGPVEKAYEQYF	TGTGTCAGAAGCTTAGCAACCCCCCGGTCCAGGGGGCCGGTGGAGAAAGCCTACGAGCAGTACTTC
TRBV2	TRBD1	TRBJ2-3	-	CASGGGQGFGTQYF	TGTGCCAGCGGGGGGGGACAGGGGTTTGGTACGCAGTATTTT
TRBV12-1	-	TRBJ2-4	-	CASSSKTHRSSWAKNIQYF	TGTGCCAGCAGCTCGAAAACCCACAGGTCGAGTTGGGCCAAAAACATTCAGTACTTC
TRBV5-1	-	TRBJ2-7	-	CASSLSSRANYEQYF	TGCGCCAGCAGCTTGTCTTCCAGGGCGAACTACGAGCAGTACTTC
TRBV27	-	TRBJ2-4	-	CASRAGGNMAKNIQYF	TGTGCCAGCAGGGCAGGAGGAAACATGGCCAAAAACATTCAGTACTTC
TRBV5-1	-	TRBJ1-6	-	CASRPGFLGTYNSPLHF	TGCGCCAGCAGACCTGGATTCTTGGGCACATATAATTCACCCCTCCACTTT
TRBV25-1	-	TRBJ2-7	-	CASSELGEGGEQYF	TGTGCCAGCAGTGAATTGGGGGAAGGGGGCGAGCAGTACTTC
TRBV30	TRBD1	TRBJ1-4	-	CAWSKTDRRNEKLFF	TGTGCCTGGAGTAAGACGGACAGGAGAAATGAAAAACTGTTTTTT
TRBV4-1	-	TRBJ1-6	once	CASSQGQYNSPLHF	TGCGCCAGCAGCCAAGGACAGTATAATTCACCCCTCCACTTT
TRBV10-2	TRBD2	TRBJ2-1	-	CASSPSQGGPYNEQFF	TGCGCCAGCAGTCCCTCTCAGGGAGGGCCCTACAATGAGCAGTTCTTC
TRBV5-6	-	TRBJ1-1	-	CASSLNREAFF	TGTGCCAGCAGCTTGAATCGTGAAGCTTTCTTT
TRBV28	TRBD2	TRBJ2-5	-	CASSFPGLHQETQYF	TGTGCCAGCAGTTTTCCGGGACTACATCAAGAGACCCAGTACTTC
TRBV7-3	TRBD1	TRBJ1-2	-	CASSPAGGSNYGYTF	TGTGCCAGCAGCCCAGCAGGGGGCTCTAACTATGGCTACACCTTC
TRBV7-9	TRBD2	TRBJ2-7	-	CASSNSGRSGEQYF	TGTGCCAGCAGCAATAGCGGGAGGAGTGGTGAGCAGTACTTC
TRBV28	-	TRBJ1-3	-	CASIDAGNIHSGNTIYF	TGTGCCAGCATCGATGCCGGGAACATTCATTCTGGAAACACCATATATTTT
TRBV6-5	-	TRBJ1-5	-	CASLSHRTSNQPQHF	TGTGCCAGTCTAAGTCACAGGACAAGCAATCAGCCCCAGCATTTT
TRBV28	TRBD2	TRBJ2-1	-	CASSPGGGPIYNEQFF	TGTGCCAGCAGTCCTGGCGGGGGGCCTATCTACAATGAGCAGTTCTTC
TRBV19	TRBD2	TRBJ2-7	-	CASTGTTYEQYF	TGTGCCAGCACCGGGACTACCTACGAGCAGTACTTC
TRBV2	-	TRBJ1-4	once	CASSESTGSNEKLFF	TGTGCCAGCAGTGAGTCGACAGGTTCTAATGAAAAACTGTTTTTT
TRBV6-1	TRBD1	TRBJ1-2	few	CASSEGGTGVSGYTF	TGTGCCAGCAGTGAAGGAGGGACAGGGGTTTCTGGCTACACCTTC
TRBV30	TRBD2	TRBJ2-1	-	CAWSGLAGNEQFF	TGTGCCTGGAGTGGTCTAGCGGGGAATGAGCAGTTCTTC